This TCR beta chain derives from a study of blood T cell repertoires in COVID-19. Study context: Italy, Spain and the United States were the sources of the convalescent and acute COVID-19 samples.

Per germline, CDR1 MNHNS and CDR2 SASEGT. The length of the CDR3 is 15 residues. J lost 1 base, V lost 3 bases, and 6 bases had no gene match. Enrollees, about 18 to 89 years old, lived in about two dozen US areas. Clinical histories supplied by participants themselves formed the basis of cohort assignment. Original methodology: Reference gene primer amplification yielded estimated nucleated cell counts. Sequenced by immunoSEQ multiplex PCR; TCRdb stores in-frame clones only, minus some. The DNA was the basis for D and trimming; V, J and clone size are from that table. The profile shows 250,000 to 350,000 clones, around 90% of them singletons.

V and J are TRBV6-1 and TRBJ2-7; the match to TRBD2 covers 7 bases. The sample consisted of PBMCs or T cells enriched from blood (not recorded which). This receptor was obtained from a woman younger than 30 with acute COVID-19. The CDR3 sequence: CASSERAGASYEQYF. For the CDR3, the DNA is TGTGCCAGCAGTGAGAGGGCGGGAGCATCCTACGAGCAGTACTTC.